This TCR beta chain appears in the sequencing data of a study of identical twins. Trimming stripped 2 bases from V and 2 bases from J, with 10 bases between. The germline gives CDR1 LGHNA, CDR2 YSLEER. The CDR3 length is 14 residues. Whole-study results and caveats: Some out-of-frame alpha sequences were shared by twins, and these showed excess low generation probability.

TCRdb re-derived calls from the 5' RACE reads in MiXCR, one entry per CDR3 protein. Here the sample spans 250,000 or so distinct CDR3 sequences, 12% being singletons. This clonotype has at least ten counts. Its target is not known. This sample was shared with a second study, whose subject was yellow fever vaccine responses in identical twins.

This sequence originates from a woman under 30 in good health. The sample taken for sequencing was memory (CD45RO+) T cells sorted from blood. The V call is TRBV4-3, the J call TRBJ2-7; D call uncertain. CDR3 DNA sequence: TGCGCCAGCAGCCAACATCCCTCAACCTACGAGCAGTACTTC. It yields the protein CASSQHPSTYEQYF.